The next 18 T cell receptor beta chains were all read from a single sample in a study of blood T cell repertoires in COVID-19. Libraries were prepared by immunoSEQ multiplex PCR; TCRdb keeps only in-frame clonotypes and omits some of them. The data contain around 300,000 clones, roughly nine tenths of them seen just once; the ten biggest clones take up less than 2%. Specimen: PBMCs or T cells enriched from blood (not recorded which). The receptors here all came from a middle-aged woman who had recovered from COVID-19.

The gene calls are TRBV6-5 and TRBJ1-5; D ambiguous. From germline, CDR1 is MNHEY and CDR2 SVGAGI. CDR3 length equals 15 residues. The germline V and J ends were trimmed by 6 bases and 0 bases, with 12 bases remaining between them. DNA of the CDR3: TGTGCCAGCAGCAGCGGACGGTATAGCAATCAGCCCCAGCATTTT. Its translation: CASSSGRYSNQPQHF.

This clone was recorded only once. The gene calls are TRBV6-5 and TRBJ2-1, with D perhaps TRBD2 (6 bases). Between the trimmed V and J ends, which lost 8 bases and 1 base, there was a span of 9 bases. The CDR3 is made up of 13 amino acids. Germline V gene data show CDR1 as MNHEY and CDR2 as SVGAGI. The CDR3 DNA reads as TGTGCCAGCCGGGACTCATCCTACAATGAGCAGTTCTTC. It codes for CASRDSSYNEQFF.

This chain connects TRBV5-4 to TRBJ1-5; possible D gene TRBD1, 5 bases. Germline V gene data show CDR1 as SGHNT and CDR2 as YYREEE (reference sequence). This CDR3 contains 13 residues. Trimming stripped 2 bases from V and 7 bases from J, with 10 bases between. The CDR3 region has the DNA TGTGCCAGCAGCTTCCAGGGAACCCAGCCCCAGCATTTT. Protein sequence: CASSFQGTQPQHF.

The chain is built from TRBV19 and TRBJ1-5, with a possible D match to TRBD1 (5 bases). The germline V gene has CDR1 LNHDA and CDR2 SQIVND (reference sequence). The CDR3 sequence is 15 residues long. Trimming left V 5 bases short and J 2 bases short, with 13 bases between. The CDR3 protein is CASSAGLGRNQPQHF. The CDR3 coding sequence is TGTGCCAGTAGTGCAGGGTTAGGTCGCAATCAGCCCCAGCATTTT.

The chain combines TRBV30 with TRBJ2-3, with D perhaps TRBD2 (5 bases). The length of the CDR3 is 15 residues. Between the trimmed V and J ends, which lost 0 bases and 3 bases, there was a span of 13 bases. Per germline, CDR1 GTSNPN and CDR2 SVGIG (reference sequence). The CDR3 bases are TGTGCCTGGAGTGTACAATCGGGGAGAACAGATACGCAGTATTTT. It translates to CAWSVQSGRTDTQYF.

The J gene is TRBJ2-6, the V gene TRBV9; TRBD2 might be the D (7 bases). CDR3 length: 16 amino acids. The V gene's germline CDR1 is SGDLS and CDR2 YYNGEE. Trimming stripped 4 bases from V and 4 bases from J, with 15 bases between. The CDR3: CASSRVGGPGANVLTF. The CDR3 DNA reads TGTGCCAGCAGCCGAGTCGGGGGGCCCGGGGCCAACGTCCTGACTTTC.

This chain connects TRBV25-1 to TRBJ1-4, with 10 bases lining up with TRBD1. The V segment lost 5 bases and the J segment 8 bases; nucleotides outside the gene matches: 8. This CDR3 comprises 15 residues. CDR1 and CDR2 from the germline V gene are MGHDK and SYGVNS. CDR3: CASSRFGTGEEKLFF. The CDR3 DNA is TGTGCCAGCAGTAGGTTTGGGACAGGGGAAGAAAAACTGTTTTTT.

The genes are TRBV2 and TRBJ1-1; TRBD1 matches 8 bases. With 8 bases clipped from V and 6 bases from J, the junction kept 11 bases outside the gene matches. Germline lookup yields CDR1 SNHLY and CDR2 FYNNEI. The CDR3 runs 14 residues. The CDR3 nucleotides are TGTGCCAGCGGAAGAACAGGGGGGCGCGCTGAAGCTTTCTTT. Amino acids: CASGRTGGRAEAFF.

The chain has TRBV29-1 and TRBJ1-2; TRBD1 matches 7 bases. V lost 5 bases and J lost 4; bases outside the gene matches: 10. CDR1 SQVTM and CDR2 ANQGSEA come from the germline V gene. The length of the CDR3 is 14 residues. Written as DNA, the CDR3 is TGCAGCGTTAGGTTGCAGGGGGGAATCTATGGCTACACCTTC. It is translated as CSVRLQGGIYGYTF.

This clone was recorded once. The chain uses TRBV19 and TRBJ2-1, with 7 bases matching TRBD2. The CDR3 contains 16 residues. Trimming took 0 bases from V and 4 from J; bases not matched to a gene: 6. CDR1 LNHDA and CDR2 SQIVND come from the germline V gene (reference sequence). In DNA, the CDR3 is TGTGCCAGTAGTATAGATCGGCTAGCGGATTACAATGAGCAGTTCTTC. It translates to CASSIDRLADYNEQFF.

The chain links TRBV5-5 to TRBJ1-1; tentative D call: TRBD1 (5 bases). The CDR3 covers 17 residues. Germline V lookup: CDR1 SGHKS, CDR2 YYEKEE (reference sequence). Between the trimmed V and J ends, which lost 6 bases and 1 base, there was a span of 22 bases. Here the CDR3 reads CASNLGSQGGTNTEAFF. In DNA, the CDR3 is TGTGCCAGCAACCTTGGCAGTCAGGGTGGTACGAACACTGAAGCTTTCTTT.

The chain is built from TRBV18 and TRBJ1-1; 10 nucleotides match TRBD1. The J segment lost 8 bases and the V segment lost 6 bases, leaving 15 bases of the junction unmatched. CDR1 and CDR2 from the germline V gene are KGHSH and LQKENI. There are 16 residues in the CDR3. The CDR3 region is CASSDGKGQGFSEAFF. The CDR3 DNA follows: TGTGCCAGCTCTGATGGTAAGGGACAGGGGTTTTCGGAAGCTTTCTTT.

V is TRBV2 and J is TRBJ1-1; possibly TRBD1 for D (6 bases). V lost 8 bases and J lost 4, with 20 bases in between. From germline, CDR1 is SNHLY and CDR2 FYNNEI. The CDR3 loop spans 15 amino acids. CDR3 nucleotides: TGTGCCAGCTCTCAAGGGGGGGAGGGGAGCACTGAAGCTTTCTTT. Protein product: CASSQGGEGSTEAFF.

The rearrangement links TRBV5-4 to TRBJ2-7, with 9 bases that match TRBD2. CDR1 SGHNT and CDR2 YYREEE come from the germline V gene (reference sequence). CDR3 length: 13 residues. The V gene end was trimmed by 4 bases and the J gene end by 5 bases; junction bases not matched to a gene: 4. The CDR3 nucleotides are TGTGCCAGCAGCGGGACTAGCTCGGACGAGCAGTACTTC. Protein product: CASSGTSSDEQYF.

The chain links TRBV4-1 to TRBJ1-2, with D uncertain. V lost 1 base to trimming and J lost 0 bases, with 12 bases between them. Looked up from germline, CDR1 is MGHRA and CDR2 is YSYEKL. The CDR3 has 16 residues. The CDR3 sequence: CASSQGLERANYGYTF. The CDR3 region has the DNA TGCGCCAGCAGCCAAGGCCTTGAACGAGCTAACTATGGCTACACCTTC.

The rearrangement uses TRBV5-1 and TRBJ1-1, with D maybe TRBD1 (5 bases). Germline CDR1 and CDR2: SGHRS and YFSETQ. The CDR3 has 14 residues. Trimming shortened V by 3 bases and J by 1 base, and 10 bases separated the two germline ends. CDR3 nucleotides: TGCGCCAGCAGCTGGGGGGTAGAGAACACTGAAGCTTTCTTT. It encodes CASSWGVENTEAFF.

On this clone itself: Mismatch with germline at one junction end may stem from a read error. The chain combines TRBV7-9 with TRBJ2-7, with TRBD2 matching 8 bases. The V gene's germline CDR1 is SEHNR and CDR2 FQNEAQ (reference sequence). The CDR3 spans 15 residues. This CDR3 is CASSLAGYSSYEQYF. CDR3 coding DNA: TGTGCCAGCAGCCTAGCGGGTTACAGCTCCTACGAGCAGTACTTC.

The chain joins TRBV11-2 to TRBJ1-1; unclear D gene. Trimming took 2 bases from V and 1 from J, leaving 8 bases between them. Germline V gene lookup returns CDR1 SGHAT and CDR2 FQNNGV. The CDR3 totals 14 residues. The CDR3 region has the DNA TGTGCCAGCAGCTTATGGGCGAAGAACACTGAAGCTTTCTTT. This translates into CASSLWAKNTEAFF.